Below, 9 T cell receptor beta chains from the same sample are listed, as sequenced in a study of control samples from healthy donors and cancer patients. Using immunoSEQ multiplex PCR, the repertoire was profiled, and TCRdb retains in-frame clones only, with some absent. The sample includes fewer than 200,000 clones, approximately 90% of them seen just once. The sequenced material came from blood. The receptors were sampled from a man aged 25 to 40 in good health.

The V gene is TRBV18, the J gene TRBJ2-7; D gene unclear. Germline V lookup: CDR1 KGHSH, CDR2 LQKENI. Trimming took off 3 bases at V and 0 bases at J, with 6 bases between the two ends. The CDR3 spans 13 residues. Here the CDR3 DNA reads TGTGCCAGCTCACCGTCGGCCTCCTACGAGCAGTACTTC. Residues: CASSPSASYEQYF. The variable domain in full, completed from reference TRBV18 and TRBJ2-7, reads NAGVMQNPRHLVRRRGQEARLRCSPMKGHSHVYWYRQLPEEGLKFMVYLQKENIIDESGMPKERFSAEFPKEGPSILRIQQVVRGDSAAYFCASSPSASYEQYFGPGTRLTVT.

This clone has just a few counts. CDR3 in amino acids: CASSERLQLYGYTF. The CDR3 nucleotides are TGTGCCAGCAGTGAACGTCTACAGTTGTATGGCTACACCTTC. The rearrangement joins TRBV2 to TRBJ1-2; D remains unclear. Germline lookup yields CDR1 SNHLY and CDR2 FYNNEI. CDR3 length equals 14 residues. Trimming shortened V by 2 bases and J by 5 bases, and 12 bases separated the two germline ends. The full variable domain, completed using reference TRBV2 and TRBJ1-2, is EPEVTQTPSHQVTQMGQEVILRCVPISNHLYFYWYRQILGQKVEFLVSFYNNEISEKSEIFDDQFSVERPDGSNFTLKIRSTKLEDSAMYFCASSERLQLYGYTFGSGTRLTVV.

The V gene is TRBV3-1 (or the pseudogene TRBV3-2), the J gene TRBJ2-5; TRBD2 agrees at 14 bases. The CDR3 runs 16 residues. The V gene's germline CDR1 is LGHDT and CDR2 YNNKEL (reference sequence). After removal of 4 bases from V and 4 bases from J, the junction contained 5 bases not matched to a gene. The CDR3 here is CASSRGTSGGPETQYF. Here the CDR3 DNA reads TGTGCCAGCAGCCGCGGGACTAGCGGGGGCCCAGAGACCCAGTACTTC.

CDR3 DNA: TGTGCCAGCAGTTTAGTGTCTAGCGGGAGAATCGAGCAGTACTTC. It codes for CASSLVSSGRIEQYF. V gene TRBV27 combines with J gene TRBJ2-7; 10 nucleotides align to TRBD2. Per germline, CDR1 MNHEY and CDR2 SMNVEV (reference sequence). Trimming took 2 bases from V and 6 from J; bases not matched to a gene: 7. This CDR3 is built from 15 residues.

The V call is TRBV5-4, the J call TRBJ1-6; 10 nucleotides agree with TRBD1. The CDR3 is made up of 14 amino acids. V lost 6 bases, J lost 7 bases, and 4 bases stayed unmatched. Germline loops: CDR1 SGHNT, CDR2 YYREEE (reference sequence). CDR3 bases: TGTGCCAGCACACCGGGACAGGGGAATTCACCCCTCCACTTT. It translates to CASTPGQGNSPLHF.

DNA for the CDR3: TGCGCCAGCAGCCAGGGCCAGGACAGGGAAGAGACCCAGTACTTC. Translation gives CASSQGQDREETQYF. This chain links TRBV4-3 with TRBJ2-5; 8 nucleotides line up with TRBD1. The V gene's germline CDR1 is LGHNA and CDR2 YSLEER. The V and J ends lost 3 bases and 3 bases, in that order; junction bases with no gene match: 6. The CDR3 is 15 amino acids.

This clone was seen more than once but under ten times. The CDR3 nucleotides read TGTGCCTGGAGTGTACGGGTTAATGAAAAACTGTTTTTT. Residues: CAWSVRVNEKLFF. J is TRBJ1-4 and V is TRBV30; D remains unclear. Trimming took off 0 bases at V and 4 bases at J, with 6 bases between the two ends. The CDR3 is 13 amino acids. From germline, CDR1 is GTSNPN and CDR2 SVGIG (reference sequence).

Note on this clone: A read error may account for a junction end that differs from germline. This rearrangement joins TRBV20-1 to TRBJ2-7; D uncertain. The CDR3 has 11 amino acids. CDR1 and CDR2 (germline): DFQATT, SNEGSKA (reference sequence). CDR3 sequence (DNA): TGCAGTGCTAGATCCGCCGGGCAGAATATCTTC. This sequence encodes CSARSAGQNIF.

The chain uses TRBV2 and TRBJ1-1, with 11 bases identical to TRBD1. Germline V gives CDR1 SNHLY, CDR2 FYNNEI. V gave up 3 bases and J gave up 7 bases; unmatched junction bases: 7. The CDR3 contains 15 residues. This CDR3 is CASSERDRGWGEAFF. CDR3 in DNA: TGTGCCAGCAGTGAGAGGGACAGGGGGTGGGGTGAAGCTTTCTTT. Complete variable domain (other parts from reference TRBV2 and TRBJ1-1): EPEVTQTPSHQVTQMGQEVILRCVPISNHLYFYWYRQILGQKVEFLVSFYNNEISEKSEIFDDQFSVERPDGSNFTLKIRSTKLEDSAMYFCASSERDRGWGEAFFGQGTRLTVV.